One sample yielded the 7 T cell receptor beta chains listed below, sequenced in a study of shared T cell receptors in the human thymus. Repertoires were generated with immunoSEQ multiplex PCR, while TCRdb's copy carries only in-frame clones and drops some. The sample holds 550,000 to 800,000 clones, over 75% seen once. This sample also belongs to another study, concerning human thymus T cells.

Input material: thymocytes. The receptors were gathered from a girl under two years old with a congenital heart defect.

This clone was seen just once. The gene calls are TRBV5-1 and TRBJ2-5; the D gene is possibly TRBD2 (6 bases). The CDR3 is 18 amino acids. The germline CDR1 and CDR2 sequences are SGHRS and YFSETQ. Trimming removed 0 bases from V and 5 bases from J, with 23 bases in between. The CDR3 DNA reads TGCGCCAGCAGCTTGGCGAGACTAGATGGGGTCCGTGTCGAGACCCAGTACTTC. The encoded protein is CASSLARLDGVRVETQYF.

There are a few counts of this clone. The chain carries TRBV19 and TRBJ1-5; possible D gene TRBD1, 5 bases. The germline V and J ends were trimmed by 5 bases and 2 bases, with 19 bases remaining between them. Germline loops: CDR1 LNHDA, CDR2 SQIVND (reference sequence). This CDR3 spans 17 amino acids. CDR3 residues: CASSGDPGDVGNQPQHF. DNA for the CDR3: TGTGCCAGTAGTGGGGACCCGGGGGACGTAGGCAATCAGCCCCAGCATTTT.

This chain connects TRBV4-1 to TRBJ1-2; D might be TRBD1 (5 bases). V gave up 4 bases and J gave up 4 bases, with 16 bases separating them. CDR1 is MGHRA and CDR2 is YSYEKL in the germline V gene. This CDR3 region has 15 residues. CDR3 sequence: CASSPPGRGGYGYTF. CDR3 nucleotides: TGCGCCAGCAGCCCACCAGGCCGGGGGGGCTATGGCTACACCTTC.

The chain links TRBV4-1 to TRBJ1-3; 8 nucleotides match TRBD1. Germline CDR1 is MGHRA and CDR2 is YSYEKL. The length of the CDR3 is 17 residues. V was clipped by 2 bases and J by 8 bases; unmatched bases: 14. CDR3 nucleotides: TGCGCCAGCAGCCAATCTGCCAGGGGGCGTTTTAGGGACACCATATATTTT. The encoded protein is CASSQSARGRFRDTIYF.

The CDR3: CASSPPGTRAENTEAFF. CDR3 bases: TGTGCCAGCAGCCCACCCGGGACAAGAGCCGAGAACACTGAAGCTTTCTTT. J is TRBJ1-1 and V is TRBV9; maybe TRBD1 (6 bases). Deletions cut 4 bases from V and 1 base from J, with 20 bases between. This CDR3 comprises 17 residues. CDR1 and CDR2 (germline): SGDLS, YYNGEE.

The rearrangement links TRBV5-4 to TRBJ2-3; 9 nucleotides agree with TRBD2. This CDR3 comprises 17 residues. The germline CDR1 and CDR2 sequences are SGHNT and YYREEE (reference sequence). Trimming took 0 bases from V and 2 from J; bases not matched to a gene: 7. CDR3 bases: TGTGCCAGCAGCTTGGCGGGTGCGGGGGGGCCCACAGATACGCAGTATTTT. As protein: CASSLAGAGGPTDTQYF.

J is TRBJ1-5 and V is TRBV12-5; TRBD1 matches 7 bases. The CDR3 length is 16 residues. CDR1 is LGHNT, CDR2 FRNRAP, per germline. V shed 1 base, J shed 4 bases, and the junction held 7 bases outside the gene matches. CDR3 in amino acids: CASGLETGWRNQPQHF. DNA of the CDR3: TGTGCTAGTGGTTTGGAGACAGGGTGGAGGAATCAGCCCCAGCATTTT.